The present TCR beta chain was sequenced within a study of CD8 T cells in ankylosing spondylitis. Preparation of TCR beta libraries was done by quantitative 5'-RACE with molecular barcodes. Using its own MiXCR run on the 5' RACE reads, TCRdb lists one record per CDR3 protein. The sample shows roughly 150,000 distinct CDR3 sequences, about 32% of them seen only once. Germline assignment: CDR1 ENHRY and CDR2 SYGVKD. Losses at the gene ends were 3 bases for V and 8 bases for J; bases not matched to a gene: 10. The CDR3 is 16 amino acids. A word on this clonotype: Its antigen is not identified.

Study outcomes and limitations: Disease-linked clones reportedly showed significant enrichment in matched ankylosing spondylitis synovial fluid. Made up of under 10 highly homologous variants, a TCR beta motif appeared characteristic of ankylosing spondylitis blood.

The V call is TRBV10-3, the J call TRBJ2-4; TRBD2 aligns across 10 bases. The TCR sequence derives from a male donor with ankylosing spondylitis. Sequenced sample: synovial fluid, either unsorted or a sorted T cell fraction (not recorded which). Written as DNA, the CDR3 is TGTGCCATCAGTGATTCCACTAGCGGGATTCGGGACATTCAGTACTTC. Translated: CAISDSTSGIRDIQYF.